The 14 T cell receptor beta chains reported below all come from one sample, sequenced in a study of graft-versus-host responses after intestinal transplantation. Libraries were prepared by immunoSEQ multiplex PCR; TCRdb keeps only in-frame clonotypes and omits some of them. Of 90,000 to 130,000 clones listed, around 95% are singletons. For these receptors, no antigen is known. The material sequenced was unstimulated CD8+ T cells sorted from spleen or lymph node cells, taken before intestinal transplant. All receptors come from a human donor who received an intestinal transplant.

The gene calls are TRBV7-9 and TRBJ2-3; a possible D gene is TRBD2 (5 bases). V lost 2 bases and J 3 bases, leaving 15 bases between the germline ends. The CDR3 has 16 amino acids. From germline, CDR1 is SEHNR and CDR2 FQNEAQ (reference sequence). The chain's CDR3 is CASSLPGGRETDTQYF. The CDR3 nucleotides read TGTGCCAGCAGCTTACCTGGCGGGCGTGAGACAGATACGCAGTATTTT.

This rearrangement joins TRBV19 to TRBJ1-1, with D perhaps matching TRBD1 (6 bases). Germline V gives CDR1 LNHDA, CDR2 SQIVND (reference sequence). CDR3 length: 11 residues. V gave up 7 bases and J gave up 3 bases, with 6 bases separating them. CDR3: CASKGDTEAFF. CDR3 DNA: TGTGCCAGTAAGGGGGACACTGAAGCTTTCTTT. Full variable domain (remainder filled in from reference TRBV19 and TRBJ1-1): DGGITQSPKYLFRKEGQNVTLSCEQNLNHDAMYWYRQDPGQGLRLIYYSQIVNDFQKGDIAEGYSVSREKKESFPLTVTSAQKNPTAFYLCASKGDTEAFFGQGTRLTVV.

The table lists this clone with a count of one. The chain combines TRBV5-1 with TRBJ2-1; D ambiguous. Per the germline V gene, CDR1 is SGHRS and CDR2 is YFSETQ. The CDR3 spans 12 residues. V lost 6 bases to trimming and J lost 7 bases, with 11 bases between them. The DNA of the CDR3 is TGCGCCAGCAATACCGGGCCTAATGAGCAGTTCTTC. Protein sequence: CASNTGPNEQFF.

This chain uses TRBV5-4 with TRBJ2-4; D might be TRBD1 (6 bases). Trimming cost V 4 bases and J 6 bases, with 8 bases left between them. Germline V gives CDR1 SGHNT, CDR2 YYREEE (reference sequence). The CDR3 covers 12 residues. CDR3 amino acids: CASSVRGNIQYF. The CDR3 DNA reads TGTGCCAGCAGCGTCAGGGGAAACATTCAGTACTTC.

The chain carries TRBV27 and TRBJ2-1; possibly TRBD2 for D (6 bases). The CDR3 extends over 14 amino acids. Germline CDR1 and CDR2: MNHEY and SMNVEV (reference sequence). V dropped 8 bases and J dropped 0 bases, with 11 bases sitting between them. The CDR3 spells CASHSGSSYNEQFF. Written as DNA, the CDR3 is TGTGCCAGCCATAGCGGAAGCTCCTACAATGAGCAGTTCTTC.

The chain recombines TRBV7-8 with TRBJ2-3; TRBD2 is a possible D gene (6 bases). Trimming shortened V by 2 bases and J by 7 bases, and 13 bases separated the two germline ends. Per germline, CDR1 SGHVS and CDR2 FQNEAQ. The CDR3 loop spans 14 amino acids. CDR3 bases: TGTGCCAGCAGCTTAAGTTGGGGGAGGAATACGCAGTATTTT. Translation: CASSLSWGRNTQYF.

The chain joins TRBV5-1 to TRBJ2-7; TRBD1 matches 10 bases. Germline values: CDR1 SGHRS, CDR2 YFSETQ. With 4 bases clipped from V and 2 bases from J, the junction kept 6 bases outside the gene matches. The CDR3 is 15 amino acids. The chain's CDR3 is CASSHGQGGTYEQYF. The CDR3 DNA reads TGCGCCAGCAGCCACGGACAGGGGGGGACCTACGAGCAGTACTTC.

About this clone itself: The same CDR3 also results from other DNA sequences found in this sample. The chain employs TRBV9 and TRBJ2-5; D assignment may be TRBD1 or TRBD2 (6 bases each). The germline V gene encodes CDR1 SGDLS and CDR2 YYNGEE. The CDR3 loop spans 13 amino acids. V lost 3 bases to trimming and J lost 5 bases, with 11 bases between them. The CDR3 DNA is TGTGCCAGCAGCGGAGGGGGGCAGGAGACCCAGTACTTC. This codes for CASSGGGQETQYF.

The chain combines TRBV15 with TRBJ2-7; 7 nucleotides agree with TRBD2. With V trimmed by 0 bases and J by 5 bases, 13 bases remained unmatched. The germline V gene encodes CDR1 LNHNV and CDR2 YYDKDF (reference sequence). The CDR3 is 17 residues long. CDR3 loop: CATSRDSGLAGTHEQYF. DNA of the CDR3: TGTGCCACCAGCAGAGATAGCGGGCTAGCAGGCACCCACGAGCAGTACTTC.

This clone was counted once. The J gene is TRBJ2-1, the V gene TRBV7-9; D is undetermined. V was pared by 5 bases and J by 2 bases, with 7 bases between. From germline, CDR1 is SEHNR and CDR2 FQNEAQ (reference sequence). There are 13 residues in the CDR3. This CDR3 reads CASSDSTYNEQFF. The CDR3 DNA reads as TGTGCCAGCAGCGATAGCACCTACAATGAGCAGTTCTTC.

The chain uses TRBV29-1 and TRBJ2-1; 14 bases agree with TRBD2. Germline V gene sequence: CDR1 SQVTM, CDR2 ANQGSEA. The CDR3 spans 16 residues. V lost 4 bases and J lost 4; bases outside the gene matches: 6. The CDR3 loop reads CSVGGLAGVQYNEQFF. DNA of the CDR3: TGCAGCGTTGGGGGACTAGCGGGAGTTCAATACAATGAGCAGTTCTTC.

CDR3 sequence: CASSGGGTGEGYGNTIYF. The CDR3 nucleotides are TGTGCCAGCAGCGGGGGAGGGACAGGGGAGGGATATGGAAACACCATATATTTT. This chain connects TRBV9 to TRBJ1-3; 10 bases are shared with TRBD1. The J segment lost 3 bases and the V segment lost 3 bases, leaving 12 bases of the junction unmatched. This CDR3 contains 18 residues. Per the germline V gene, CDR1 is SGDLS and CDR2 is YYNGEE.

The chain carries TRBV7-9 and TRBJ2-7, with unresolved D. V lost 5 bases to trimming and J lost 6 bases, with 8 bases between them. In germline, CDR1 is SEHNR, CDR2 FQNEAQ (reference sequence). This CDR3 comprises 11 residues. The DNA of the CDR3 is TGTGCCAGCAGCCCCGATTTCGAGCAGTACTTC. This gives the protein CASSPDFEQYF. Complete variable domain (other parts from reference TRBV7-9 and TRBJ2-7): DTGVSQNPRHKITKRGQNVTFRCDPISEHNRLYWYRQTLGQGPEFLTYFQNEAQLEKSRLLSDRFSAERPKGSFSTLEIQRTEQGDSAMYLCASSPDFEQYFGPGTRLTVT.

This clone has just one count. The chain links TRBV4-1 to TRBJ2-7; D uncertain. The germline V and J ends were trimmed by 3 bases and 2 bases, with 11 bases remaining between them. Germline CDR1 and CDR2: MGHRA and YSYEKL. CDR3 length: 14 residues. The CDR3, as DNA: TGCGCCAGCAGCCAGATGACGTCAGCCTACGAGCAGTACTTC. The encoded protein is CASSQMTSAYEQYF.